The rows below give T cell receptor beta chains drawn from one sample of a study of blood T cell repertoires in COVID-19. The assay was immunoSEQ multiplex PCR, and TCRdb's table has in-frame clones only and misses some. Of around 130,000 clones listed, roughly 87% are singletons. Sequencing used PBMCs or T cells enriched from blood (not recorded which). These receptors were obtained from a man aged 25-45 years who had recovered from COVID-19. Both conserved end residues are part of each CDR3. The D gene is left open where the match is weak. The size entry is marked missing in some rows and otherwise reads once, few, many or a size class.

J: TRBJ1-1
V: TRBV4-1
size: -
D: -
DNA: TGCGCCAGCAGCCAATCGTGGGACCGGGGAGGGAACACTGAAGCTTTCTTT
CDR3: CASSQSWDRGGNTEAFF

J: TRBJ2-3
V: TRBV10-3
size: -
D: TRBD1
DNA: TGTGCCATCCAGGGGGCCCTCACAGATACGCAGTATTTT
CDR3: CAIQGALTDTQYF

J: TRBJ2-7
V: TRBV2
size: few
D: TRBD1
DNA: TGTGCCAGCAGCCGGGACAGGGTAACCGAGCAGTACTTC
CDR3: CASSRDRVTEQYF

J: TRBJ1-4
V: TRBV29-1
size: -
D: TRBD1
DNA: TGCAGCCTGATGGACAGGGCGCATGAAAAACTGTTTTTT
CDR3: CSLMDRAHEKLFF

J: TRBJ2-1
V: TRBV5-1
size: few
D: TRBD1
DNA: TGCGCCAGCAGGATGACAGGGGATTACAATGAGCAGTTCTTC
CDR3: CASRMTGDYNEQFF

J: TRBJ2-6
V: TRBV2
size: -
D: -
DNA: TGTGCCAGCAGGGAAAGGGGGTACTCTGGGGCCAACGTCCTGACTTTC
CDR3: CASRERGYSGANVLTF

J: TRBJ1-5
V: TRBV10-3
size: -
D: -
DNA: TGTGCCATCAGCGAGGGAGGATATAGCAATCAGCCCCAGCATTTT
CDR3: CAISEGGYSNQPQHF

J: TRBJ1-1
V: TRBV5-1
size: -
D: -
DNA: TGCGCCAGCAGCTTACGTGGGTTGGCTTCTGGGCAGGGGACTGAAGCTTTCTTT
CDR3: CASSLRGLASGQGTEAFF

J: TRBJ1-1
V: TRBV5-4
size: -
D: -
DNA: TGTGCCAGCAGCTTGCGTCAGGTGAACACTGAAGCTTTCTTT
CDR3: CASSLRQVNTEAFF

J: TRBJ1-5
V: TRBV10-3
size: -
D: -
DNA: TGTGCCATCAGTAGTGCGCGACAGCCCCAGCATTTT
CDR3: CAISSARQPQHF

J: TRBJ2-1
V: TRBV5-1
size: -
D: TRBD2
DNA: TGCGCCAGCAGCTTGTCAGGAGCGGGAGGGGTGAATGAGCAGTTCTTC
CDR3: CASSLSGAGGVNEQFF

J: TRBJ1-1
V: TRBV6-5
size: -
D: TRBD1
DNA: TGTGCCAGCAGTCCGGGACAGTTTATGAACACTGAAGCTTTCTTT
CDR3: CASSPGQFMNTEAFF

J: TRBJ2-2
V: TRBV10-3
size: -
D: -
DNA: TGTGCCATCAGTGAGCGGGGGAACACCGGGGAGCTGTTTTTT
CDR3: CAISERGNTGELFF

J: TRBJ1-1
V: TRBV29-1
size: -
D: -
DNA: TGCAGCGTGGTAAGACAGCTAACTAACACTGAAGCTTTCTTT
CDR3: CSVVRQLTNTEAFF

J: TRBJ2-2
V: TRBV10-1
size: -
D: -
DNA: TGCGCCAGCAGTGAGTCGAAGGGGTCCACCGGGGAGCTGTTTTTT
CDR3: CASSESKGSTGELFF

J: TRBJ2-2
V: TRBV6-6
size: -
D: -
DNA: TGTGCCAGCAGTTACCGGGGGGCGAGCACCGGGGAGCTGTTTTTT
CDR3: CASSYRGASTGELFF

J: TRBJ2-2
V: TRBV6-5
size: -
D: -
DNA: TGTGCCAGCAGTTCCGAAAGGCGGGTCAACACCGGGGAGCTGTTTTTT
CDR3: CASSSERRVNTGELFF

J: TRBJ2-2
V: TRBV11-2
size: -
D: TRBD2
DNA: TGTGCCAGCAGCTTGACTAGCGGGACCGGGGAGCTGTTTTTT
CDR3: CASSLTSGTGELFF

J: TRBJ2-4
V: TRBV5-1
size: once
D: TRBD2
DNA: TGCGCCAGCAGCCCTGGTAGCGGGGGGGCCTCAAACATTCAGTACTTC
CDR3: CASSPGSGGASNIQYF

J: TRBJ1-3
V: TRBV19
size: -
D: TRBD1
DNA: TGTGCCAGTAGTCACGGGACAGCTGGAAACACCATATATTTT
CDR3: CASSHGTAGNTIYF

J: TRBJ2-5
V: TRBV5-4
size: -
D: TRBD2
DNA: TGTGCCAGCAGCGCCGGGGGGGCGCAAGAGACCCAGTACTTC
CDR3: CASSAGGAQETQYF

J: TRBJ1-4
V: TRBV19
size: -
D: -
DNA: TGTGCCAGTAGTACTACAACTAATGAAAAACTGTTTTTT
CDR3: CASSTTTNEKLFF

J: TRBJ2-5
V: TRBV19
size: once
D: TRBD2
DNA: TGTGCCAGTAGTCCCACCCTAGCGGGAGAGACCCAGTACTTC
CDR3: CASSPTLAGETQYF

J: TRBJ2-7
V: TRBV6-2/TRBV6-3
size: -
D: TRBD1
DNA: TGTGCCAGCAGTCCACCGCAGGGGGCCGGGTCCTACGAGCAGTACTTC
CDR3: CASSPPQGAGSYEQYF

J: TRBJ1-3
V: TRBV2
size: once
D: -
DNA: TGTGCCAGCAGTGAAGCAGGAGCTGGAAACACCATATATTTT
CDR3: CASSEAGAGNTIYF

J: TRBJ2-7
V: TRBV27
size: -
D: -
DNA: TGTGCCAGCAGTTCCACCCCCGAGTCCGGACCCAGGGCCTACGAGCAGTACTTC
CDR3: CASSSTPESGPRAYEQYF

J: TRBJ2-7
V: TRBV19
size: -
D: TRBD2
DNA: TGTGCCAGTAGTGAGACTAGCGGGCCGTTCGGGGAGCAGTACTTC
CDR3: CASSETSGPFGEQYF

J: TRBJ2-5
V: TRBV2
size: -
D: TRBD1
DNA: TGTGCCAGCAGTTCCGGATTCGGACAGGCTCAAGAGACCCAGTACTTC
CDR3: CASSSGFGQAQETQYF

J: TRBJ2-4
V: TRBV2
size: -
D: -
DNA: TGTGCCAGCAGGGACAGAGCTTCCAAAAACATTCAGTACTTC
CDR3: CASRDRASKNIQYF

J: TRBJ2-5
V: TRBV10-3
size: -
D: TRBD1
DNA: TGTGCCATCAGTCGACAGGGGGAGGAAAAAGAGACCCAGTACTTC
CDR3: CAISRQGEEKETQYF

J: TRBJ2-7
V: TRBV19
size: -
D: TRBD1
DNA: TGTGCCAGTAGTCTACAGGGGGCCGACTACGAGCAGTACTTC
CDR3: CASSLQGADYEQYF

J: TRBJ2-5
V: TRBV10-3
size: few
D: TRBD2
DNA: TGTGCCACCCGGGGGGGAACCCAAGAGACCCAGTACTTC
CDR3: CATRGGTQETQYF

J: TRBJ2-2
V: TRBV2
size: -
D: -
DNA: TGTGCCAGCAGTCGTACCGGGGCGAACACCGGGGAGCTGTTTTTT
CDR3: CASSRTGANTGELFF

J: TRBJ1-6
V: TRBV14
size: -
D: -
DNA: TGTGCCAGCAGCCTCGCGGGGGGTAATTCACCCCTCCACTTT
CDR3: CASSLAGGNSPLHF

J: TRBJ2-3
V: TRBV9
size: few
D: TRBD2
DNA: TGTGCCAGCAGCCCACCGATCTCGGGGGGGGGAAGCACAGATACGCAGTATTTT
CDR3: CASSPPISGGGSTDTQYF

J: TRBJ1-4
V: TRBV6-6
size: -
D: TRBD1
DNA: TGTGCCAGCAGGACAGGGGGTACTAATGAAAAACTGTTTTTT
CDR3: CASRTGGTNEKLFF

J: TRBJ2-2
V: TRBV5-1
size: -
D: -
DNA: TGCGCCAGCAGCTCCGGGACAAAGAACACCGGGGAGCTGTTTTTT
CDR3: CASSSGTKNTGELFF